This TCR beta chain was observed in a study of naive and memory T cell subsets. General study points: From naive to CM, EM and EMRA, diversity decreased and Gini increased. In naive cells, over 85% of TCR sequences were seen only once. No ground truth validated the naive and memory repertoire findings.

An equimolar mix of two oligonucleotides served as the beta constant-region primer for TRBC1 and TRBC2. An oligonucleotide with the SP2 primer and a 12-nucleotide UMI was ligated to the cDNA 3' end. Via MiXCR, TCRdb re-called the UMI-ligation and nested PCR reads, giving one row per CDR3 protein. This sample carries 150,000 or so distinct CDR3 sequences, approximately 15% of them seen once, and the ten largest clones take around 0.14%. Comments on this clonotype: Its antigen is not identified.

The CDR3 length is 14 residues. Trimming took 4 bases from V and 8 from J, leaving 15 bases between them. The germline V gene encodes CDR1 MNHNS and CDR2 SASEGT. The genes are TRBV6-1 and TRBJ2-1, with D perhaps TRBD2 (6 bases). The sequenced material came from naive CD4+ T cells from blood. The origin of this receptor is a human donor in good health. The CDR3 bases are TGTGCCAGCAGTGGGGGACTTACACGCGATGAGCAGTTCTTC. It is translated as CASSGGLTRDEQFF.